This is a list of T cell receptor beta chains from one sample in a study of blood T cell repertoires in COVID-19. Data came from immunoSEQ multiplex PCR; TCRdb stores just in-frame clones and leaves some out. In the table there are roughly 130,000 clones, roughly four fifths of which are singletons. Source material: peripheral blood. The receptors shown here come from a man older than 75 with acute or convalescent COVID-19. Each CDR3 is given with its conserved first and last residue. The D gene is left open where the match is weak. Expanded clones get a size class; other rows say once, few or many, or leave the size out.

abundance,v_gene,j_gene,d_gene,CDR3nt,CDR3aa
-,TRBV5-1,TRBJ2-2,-,TGCGCCAGCAGCTCCACCGGGTCCCAAACCGGGGAGCTGTTTTTT,CASSSTGSQTGELFF
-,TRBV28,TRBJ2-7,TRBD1,TGTGCCAGCAGTCGGATACAGGGGTACCCAAACGAGCAGTACTTC,CASSRIQGYPNEQYF
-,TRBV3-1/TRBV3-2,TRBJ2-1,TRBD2,TGTGCCAGCAGCCACCGCCGGACTAGCGGGGGGGTGAGGGAGTTCTTC,CASSHRRTSGGVREFF
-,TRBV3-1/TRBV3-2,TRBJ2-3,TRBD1,TGTGCCAGCAGCCAATTAAATCCGGGACAGGGCTCAGATACGCAGTATTTT,CASSQLNPGQGSDTQYF
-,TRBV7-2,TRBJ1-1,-,TGTGCCAGCAGCTTATTTCGACAGAACACTGAAGCTTTCTTT,CASSLFRQNTEAFF
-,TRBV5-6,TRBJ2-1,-,TGTGCCAGCAGCCTGAGGGCAGCGGTGGGTGAGCAGTTCTTC,CASSLRAAVGEQFF
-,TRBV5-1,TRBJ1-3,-,TGCGCCAGCAGCTCCGGGACAACGGGAAACACCATATATTTT,CASSSGTTGNTIYF
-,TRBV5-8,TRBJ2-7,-,TGTGCCAGCAGCCCCCTGGGCAGGGCCTACGAGCAGTACTTC,CASSPLGRAYEQYF
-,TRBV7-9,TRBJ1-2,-,TGTGCCAGCAGCTTCGCGGGGTCTGATGGCTACACCTTC,CASSFAGSDGYTF
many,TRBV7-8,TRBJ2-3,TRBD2,TGTGCCAGCAGCTTAATGGGAAGCAGGGGACTAGCGGGGCTCGATACGCAGTATTTT,CASSLMGSRGLAGLDTQYF
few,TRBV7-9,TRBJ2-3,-,TGTGCCAGCAGCCCGACAGCAAACCTGGCAGATACGCAGTATTTT,CASSPTANLADTQYF
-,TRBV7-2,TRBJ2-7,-,TGTGCCAGCAGCTTAGCTCCTGCCTACGAGCAGTACTTC,CASSLAPAYEQYF
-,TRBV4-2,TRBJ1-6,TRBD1,TGTGCCAGCAGCCAAGACACTGGGACAGGTTCGTCCCTCCACTTT,CASSQDTGTGSSLHF
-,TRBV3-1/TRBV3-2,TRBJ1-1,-,TGTGCCAGCAGCCAAGTGTCACAAGGGAGGGCTTTCTTT,CASSQVSQGRAFF
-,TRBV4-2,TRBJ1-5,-,TGTGCCAGCAGCCAAGATTGGCAGGGCAATCAGCCCCAGCATTTT,CASSQDWQGNQPQHF
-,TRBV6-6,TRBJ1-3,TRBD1,TGTGCCAGCAGCCCCCGGGACAGCGGCTCTGGAAACACCATATATTTT,CASSPRDSGSGNTIYF
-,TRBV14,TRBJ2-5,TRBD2,TGTGCCAGCAGCCAAGCCGCGGGGGGGATGGAGACCCAGTACTTC,CASSQAAGGMETQYF
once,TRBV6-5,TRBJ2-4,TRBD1,TGTGCCAGTCACGGACAGGGCGTGGCCAAAAACATTCAGTACTTC,CASHGQGVAKNIQYF
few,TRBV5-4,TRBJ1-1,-,TGTGCCAGCAGCTTGGGGCCTGAAGCTTTCTTT,CASSLGPEAFF
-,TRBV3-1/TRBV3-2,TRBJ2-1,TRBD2,TGTGCCAGCAGCCAAGGAAGCGGGGGGTACAATGAGCAGTTCTTC,CASSQGSGGYNEQFF
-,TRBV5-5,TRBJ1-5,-,TGTGCCAGCAGCCGCATCCCAGGGAATCAGCCCCAGCATTTT,CASSRIPGNQPQHF
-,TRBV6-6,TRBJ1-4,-,TGTGCCAGCAGGACCTCAGGGGCAACTAATGAAAAACTGTTTTTT,CASRTSGATNEKLFF
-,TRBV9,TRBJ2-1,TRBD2,TGTGCCAGCAGCGTAACCGGGGGGACTCACTCCTACAATGAGCAGTTCTTC,CASSVTGGTHSYNEQFF
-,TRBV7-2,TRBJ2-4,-,TGTGCCACCTCGACAGGAACCCCTTTTACACTAGCCAAAAACATTCAGTACTTC,CATSTGTPFTLAKNIQYF
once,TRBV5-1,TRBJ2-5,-,TGCGCCAGCAGCCGTACTCAGGGTCGAGAGACCCAGTACTTC,CASSRTQGRETQYF
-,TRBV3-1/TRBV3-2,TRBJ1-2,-,TGTGCCAGCAGCCAAGGAAGGCGGAACGAGAATGGCTACACCTTC,CASSQGRRNENGYTF
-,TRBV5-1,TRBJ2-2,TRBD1,TGCGCCAGCAGCTTAGGGACAGGGGTCACCGGGGAGCTGTTTTTT,CASSLGTGVTGELFF
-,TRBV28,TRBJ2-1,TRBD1,TGTGCCAGCAGTAACAGGGGGTTCGGTGAGCAGTTCTTC,CASSNRGFGEQFF
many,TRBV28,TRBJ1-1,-,TGTGCCAGCAGTTCTTCTTGGAGCGGGGGACTGAACACTGAAGCTTTCTTT,CASSSSWSGGLNTEAFF
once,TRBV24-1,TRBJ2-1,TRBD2,TGTGCCACCAGTGATCAGGGACTAGCGGGGGGACCTCACTACAATGAGCAGTTCTTC,CATSDQGLAGGPHYNEQFF
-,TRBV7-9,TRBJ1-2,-,TGTGCCAGCAGCCCGACATTTCTAAACTATGGCTACACCTTC,CASSPTFLNYGYTF
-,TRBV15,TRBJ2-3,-,TGTGCCACCAGCAGTGCGGTCTTGGAGTCCTCTCCTCCCTATACGCAGTATTTT,CATSSAVLESSPPYTQYF
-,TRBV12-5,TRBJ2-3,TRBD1,TGTGCTAGTGGACCCCAGGGGGCTAGCACAGATACGCAGTATTTT,CASGPQGASTDTQYF
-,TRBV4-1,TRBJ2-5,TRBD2,TGCGCCAGCAGCAACCGCGGGGGGGCGCAACCAGAGACCCAGTACTTC,CASSNRGGAQPETQYF
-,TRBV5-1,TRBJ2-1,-,TGCGCCAGCAGCTTGAACAGGGACGATGAGCAGTTCTTC,CASSLNRDDEQFF
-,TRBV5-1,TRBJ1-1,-,TGCGCCAGCAGCTTGATTGCAGGGGTGAACACTGAAGCTTTCTTT,CASSLIAGVNTEAFF
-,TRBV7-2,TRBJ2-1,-,TGTGCCAGCAGCCCGGGACATGGACGGTACAATGAGCAGTTCTTC,CASSPGHGRYNEQFF
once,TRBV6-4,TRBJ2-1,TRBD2,TGTGCCAGCAGTGACTCTAGCGGGTCCTACAATGAGCAGTTCTTC,CASSDSSGSYNEQFF
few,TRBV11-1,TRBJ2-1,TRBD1,TGTGCCAGCAGCCCGAGGGACAGAAGAAGCGTAAATGAGCAGTTCTTC,CASSPRDRRSVNEQFF
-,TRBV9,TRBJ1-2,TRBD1,TGTGCCAGCAGCGCCCAGGGGGCGAGTGGCTATGGCTACACCTTC,CASSAQGASGYGYTF
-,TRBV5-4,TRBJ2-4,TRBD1,TGTGCCCGCGACCTCCTTCCGGGACAGGTTTTTTTTGGTGAAAACATTCAGTACTTC,CARDLLPGQVFFGENIQYF
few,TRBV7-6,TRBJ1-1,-,TGTGCCAGCAGCTTTAGGGGGACCGCTGAAGCTTTCTTT,CASSFRGTAEAFF
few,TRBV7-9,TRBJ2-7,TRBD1,TGTGCCAGCAGCCCCCCGACAGGGTTCTACGAGCAGTACTTC,CASSPPTGFYEQYF
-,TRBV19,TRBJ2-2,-,TGTGCCAGTAGTATTCCGACAGGACCTACCTTAAGGCTGTTTTTT,CASSIPTGPTLRLFF
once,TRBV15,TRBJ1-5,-,TGTGCCACCAGCAGAGATAGGGGTAGGGTCAATCAGCCCCAGCATTTT,CATSRDRGRVNQPQHF
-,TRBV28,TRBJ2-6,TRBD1,TGTGCCAGCAAGAGACAGGGGAGTAATGGGGCCAACGTCCTGACTTTC,CASKRQGSNGANVLTF
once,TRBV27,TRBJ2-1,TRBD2,TGTGCCAGCAGTTCAGGACTAGCGGGGGGGAAAGAGCAGTTCTTC,CASSSGLAGGKEQFF
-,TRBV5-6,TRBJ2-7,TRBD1,TGTGCCAGCAGCTTGGGACAGGGAATTTCGTACTTC,CASSLGQGISYF
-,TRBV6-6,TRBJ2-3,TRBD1,TGTGCCAGCAGTCCACAGGGGGCGAGGAGGGGGGGCACAGATACGCAGTATTTT,CASSPQGARRGGTDTQYF